This T cell receptor (beta chain) was retrieved from a study of radiotherapy plus CTLA-4 blockade in lung cancer (dated by TCRdb to about 2018). In the study overall: Among enrolled patients, roughly 18% had an objective response and 30% to 35% reached disease control. What the work shows at the level of the full study, not this receptor alone: After treatment with radiotherapy and ipilimumab, TCR clones that originated in tumors expanded in peripheral blood. The strongest predictors of response were reported to be early dynamic shifts in blood T cell clones along with a rise in serum interferon-beta following radiation.

This clone was counted between two and nine times. Its antigen is currently not known. Base-call qualities are not available, and no considerably larger clone is one nucleotide away. Focal radiation therapy combined with CTLA-4 blockade (ipilimumab) was tested in patients with chemo-refractory metastatic non-small-cell lung cancer. The library was generated by the immunoSEQ multiplex PCR assay. In its TCRdb copy, this immuneACCESS table keeps in-frame sequences only and misses some clones. Where compared with another copy, unresolved V genes explain less than half of these, and the others have no known cause. This sample comprises 15,000 or so clones, 72% of them detected only once. The ten largest account for 46% of the sample. V loses 5 bases at its end and J loses 2 bases; junction bases beyond the gene matches: 11. Measured from the cysteine to the phenylalanine, the CDR3 is 17 residues long. The kept DNA is CDR3 alone, 51 bases in frame from the first base. The germline V gene (reference sequence) sets CDR1 to PRHDT and CDR2 to FYEKMQ.

Rearrangement joined TRBV13 to TRBJ1-4; 7 middle bases align to TRBD1. This clonotype was obtained from a human donor with non-small cell lung cancer whose response to radiotherapy plus ipilimumab could not be evaluated. The sequencing used peripheral blood, collected from a patient treated with radiotherapy plus ipilimumab. The sequence in DNA is TGTGCCAGCAGCCCGCGAAGGTTACAGGGGACTAATGAAAAACTGTTTTTT. It translates as CASSPRRLQGTNEKLFF.